This T cell receptor beta chain derives from a study of blood T cell repertoires in COVID-19. Whole-study context: Sites across the United States, Italy and Spain contributed samples from acute and convalescent COVID-19.

CDR3 length: 13 residues. V dropped 6 bases and J dropped 11 bases, with 18 bases sitting between them. The germline CDR1 and CDR2 sequences are LGHNT and FRNRAP. Original methodology: How many nucleated cells were present was estimated from reference gene primer amplification. The method was immunoSEQ multiplex PCR; TCRdb's version includes in-frame clones alone and lacks a portion of them. V, J and clone size derive from that table, while D and trimming were established from the DNA sequence. The sample lists around 430,000 clones; around 88% were seen once. Seattle patients were enrolled while actively infected and followed longitudinally.

This receptor was identified in a woman aged 45-60 years with COVID-19, enrolled during active disease. Specimen: peripheral blood. The chain links TRBV12-5 to TRBJ2-3; D gene ambiguous. The CDR3 nucleotides read TGTGCTAGTGGCTCCCCTGGCCCTCGAGGGCAGTATTTT. Residues: CASGSPGPRGQYF.